This entry concerns a single T cell receptor beta chain. The antigen remains undetermined. TCRdb recomputed calls from the reads with MiXCR, one row per CDR3 protein. The sample includes approximately 350,000 distinct CDR3 sequences, approximately 30% of them seen just once. This record comes from a study of T cell repertoires in cytomegalovirus infection. The study's findings and limits: The study found HLA-C-restricted CMV-specific TCR beta clonotypes dominating the ex vivo response.

Germline loops: CDR1 LGHNA, CDR2 YNFKEQ. There are 16 residues in the CDR3. The ends lost 1 base at V and 5 bases at J; junction bases unmatched: 5. The source was cultured PBMCs, collected from culture after CMV antigen stimulation. The sequence came from a human donor in good health (CMV status not recorded). Some clones in this sample may be carry-over from other donors' samples. J is TRBJ1-6 and V is TRBV4-2; 7 bases map to TRBD1. This chain's CDR3 is CASSQGRGTDNSPLHF. CDR3 DNA sequence: TGTGCCAGCAGCCAAGGCCGAGGGACAGATAATTCACCCCTCCACTTT.